The 26 T cell receptor beta chains listed next were all sequenced from one sample in a study of T cells in tuberculosis. Sequenced by immunoSEQ multiplex PCR; TCRdb stores in-frame clones only, minus some. The table shows approximately 22,000 clones, with about 85% occurring only once. Time point denoted: new active TB diagnosis, blood taken before or within 7 days of starting treatment. The starting material was PBMCs, obtained at tuberculosis diagnosis. The receptors were gathered from an adult with tuberculosis.

The rearrangement joins TRBV14 to TRBJ1-1; TRBD1 aligns across 7 bases. J gave up 10 bases and V 4 bases, and 6 bases lay outside the gene matches. There are 12 residues in the CDR3. Per the germline V gene, CDR1 is SGHDN and CDR2 is FVKESK. CDR3 in DNA: TGTGCCAGCAGCCCGGGACAGCGATTAGCTTTCTTT. It is translated as CASSPGQRLAFF.

This clone showed up just once. The chain joins TRBV7-3 to TRBJ1-5; D perhaps matches TRBD1 (5 bases). CDR3 length: 13 residues. V was pared by 4 bases and J by 4 bases, with 8 bases between. CDR1 is SGHTA, CDR2 FQGTGA, per germline. CDR3 protein: CASSSTVNQPQHF. CDR3 in DNA: TGTGCCAGCAGCTCGACAGTTAATCAGCCCCAGCATTTT.

This clone was picked up one time. This chain joins TRBV10-1 and TRBJ2-3; D gene unclear. The CDR3 totals 12 residues. The germline V gene has CDR1 WNHNN and CDR2 SYGVQD (reference sequence). Trimming took off 4 bases at V and 3 bases at J, with 5 bases between the two ends. CDR3 region: CASSAYTDTQYF. The CDR3 nucleotides read TGCGCCAGCAGTGCTTATACAGATACGCAGTATTTT.

The chain carries TRBV15 and TRBJ2-7; 7 positions agree with TRBD1. Germline CDR1 reads LNHNV; CDR2 reads YYDKDF (reference sequence). V shed 3 bases, J shed 4 bases, and the junction held 21 bases outside the gene matches. The CDR3 runs to 19 residues. CDR3 protein: CATSSDMTLYRDRLYEQYF. CDR3 coding DNA: TGTGCCACCAGCAGTGATATGACCCTCTACCGGGACAGACTTTACGAGCAGTACTTC.

The chain carries TRBV30 and TRBJ2-3, with 14 bases aligning to TRBD2. The germline V gene has CDR1 GTSNPN and CDR2 SVGIG (reference sequence). With 2 bases clipped from V and 1 base from J, the junction kept 8 bases outside the gene matches. This CDR3 is 18 amino acids long. For the CDR3, the DNA is TGTGCCTGGAGTTCCGAGACTAGCGGGAGGGCCGGCACAGATACGCAGTATTTT. Amino acids: CAWSSETSGRAGTDTQYF.

As DNA, the CDR3 is TGCGCCAGCAGCTCGACGGTAGGGGGAGAGACCCAGTACTTC. Protein sequence: CASSSTVGGETQYF. The chain links TRBV5-1 to TRBJ2-5; D perhaps matches TRBD1 (6 bases). Per germline, CDR1 SGHRS and CDR2 YFSETQ. V was shortened by 3 bases and J by 4 bases, with 13 bases between the two germline ends. The CDR3 sequence is 14 residues long.

V and J are TRBV7-3 and TRBJ2-5, with 13 bases identical to TRBD2. The junction had 4 bases not matched to a gene; V was cut back by 5 bases and J by 4 bases. In germline, CDR1 is SGHTA, CDR2 FQGTGA. The length of the CDR3 is 15 residues. DNA for the CDR3: TGTGCCAGCAGCCAGGGACTAGCGGGGACAGAGACCCAGTACTTC. This translates into CASSQGLAGTETQYF. Complete variable domain (other parts from reference TRBV7-3 and TRBJ2-5): GAGVSQTPSNKVTEKGKYVELRCDPISGHTALYWYRQSLGQGPEFLIYFQGTGAADDSGLPNDRFFAVRPEGSVSTLKIQRTERGDSAVYLCASSQGLAGTETQYFGPGTRLLVL.

J is TRBJ1-1 and V is TRBV7-9; no firm D call. The CDR3 has 13 residues. V was pared by 3 bases and J by 5 bases, with 10 bases between. Germline V CDR1 and CDR2: SEHNR, FQNEAQ (reference sequence). The CDR3 DNA is TGTGCCAGCAGCTTCGTGCGAGGTACTGAAGCTTTCTTT. Encoded protein: CASSFVRGTEAFF.

The chain uses TRBV7-9 and TRBJ2-1; the match to TRBD2 covers 7 bases. V lost 5 bases, J lost 0 bases, and 10 bases stayed unmatched. The CDR3 covers 17 residues. Germline values: CDR1 SEHNR, CDR2 FQNEAQ (reference sequence). CDR3 sequence (DNA): TGTGCCAGCAGCCGCCGACTAGCACCGAGCTCCTACAATGAGCAGTTCTTC. Translation: CASSRRLAPSSYNEQFF.

V gene TRBV30 combines with J gene TRBJ1-3; 7 bases fit TRBD1. J was trimmed by 2 bases and V by 3 bases; bases with no gene match: 4. The germline CDR1 and CDR2 sequences are GTSNPN and SVGIG (reference sequence). The CDR3 loop spans 14 amino acids. Written as DNA, the CDR3 is TGTGCCTGGAGGCCCGGGACAGCTGGAAACACCATATATTTT. It translates to CAWRPGTAGNTIYF.

J is TRBJ1-1 and V is TRBV28; D is possibly TRBD1 (5 bases). This CDR3 has 16 residues. CDR1 and CDR2 (germline): MDHEN, SYDVKM. Between the trimmed V and J ends, which lost 3 bases and 2 bases, there was a span of 16 bases. The chain's CDR3 is CASSFLRDFRNTEAFF. Here the CDR3 DNA reads TGTGCCAGCAGTTTTCTCCGGGACTTTAGAAACACTGAAGCTTTCTTT.

This clone has a handful of counts. V is TRBV7-2 and J is TRBJ1-2; possibly TRBD1 for D (5 bases). Germline assignment: CDR1 SGHTA and CDR2 FQGNSA. The CDR3 sequence is 13 residues long. V was shortened by 5 bases and J by 2 bases, with 9 bases between the two germline ends. The CDR3 DNA sequence: TGTGCCAGCAGCCTCGACAGCAACTATGGCTACACCTTC. Translating gives CASSLDSNYGYTF.

The chain recombines TRBV6-1 with TRBJ2-1, with 9 bases that match TRBD2. The V segment lost 4 bases and the J segment 10 bases; nucleotides outside the gene matches: 8. Germline V gene data show CDR1 as MNHNS and CDR2 as SASEGT. This CDR3 spans 14 amino acids. In nucleotides, the CDR3 is TGTGCCAGCAGTGGGACTAGCGTTTCATCCGAGCAGTTCTTC. Translation: CASSGTSVSSEQFF.

The chain joins TRBV7-2 to TRBJ2-7; D remains unclear. V dropped 1 base and J dropped 4 bases, with 11 bases sitting between them. Per germline, CDR1 SGHTA and CDR2 FQGNSA. This CDR3 region has 14 residues. The CDR3 nucleotides are TGTGCCAGCAGCTTAGACGCCAGTATATACGAGCAGTACTTC. Its translation is CASSLDASIYEQYF.

The chain couples TRBV27 to TRBJ2-7; 13 positions match TRBD2. The CDR3 consists of 16 residues. V was pared by 3 bases and J by 4 bases, with 6 bases of the junction left unmatched. CDR1 is MNHEY and CDR2 is SMNVEV in the germline V gene (reference sequence). CDR3 protein: CASSFGLAGVGYEQYF. The CDR3, as DNA: TGTGCCAGCAGTTTCGGACTAGCGGGAGTCGGGTACGAGCAGTACTTC.

The chain's CDR3 is CASSPGSPFYEQYF. CDR3 in DNA: TGTGCCAGCAGCCCCGGGTCCCCCTTCTACGAGCAGTACTTC. The chain links TRBV9 to TRBJ2-7; D unresolved. V lost 4 bases to trimming and J lost 3 bases, with 14 bases between them. In germline, CDR1 is SGDLS, CDR2 YYNGEE. CDR3 length equals 14 residues.

The rearrangement links TRBV9 to TRBJ2-4, with D maybe TRBD2 (5 bases). Germline V lookup: CDR1 SGDLS, CDR2 YYNGEE. CDR3 size: 10 residues. Deletions cut 8 bases from V and 5 bases from J, with 5 bases between. CDR3 sequence: CARRENIQYF. The CDR3 DNA follows: TGTGCCAGGCGGGAAAACATTCAGTACTTC.

CDR3 in DNA: TGTGCCAGCAGGCTGGGACTGCTTCTCGGCTACACCTTC. This sequence encodes CASRLGLLLGYTF. This chain connects TRBV6-1 to TRBJ1-2; perhaps TRBD1 as D (5 bases). The V end lost 6 bases, the J end lost 8 bases, and 16 bases lay between the germline ends. The CDR3 runs to 13 residues. Germline V lookup: CDR1 MNHNS, CDR2 SASEGT.

The chain employs TRBV2 and TRBJ2-4; D uncertain. CDR3 length: 11 amino acids. V lost 4 bases, J lost 15 bases, and 13 bases lay in between. The germline V gene encodes CDR1 SNHLY and CDR2 FYNNEI. The CDR3 coding sequence is TGTGCCAGCAGTGCACGACTCCCCGCGTACTTC. Protein sequence: CASSARLPAYF.

The chain is built from TRBV7-8 and TRBJ2-7; no firm D call. V lost 2 bases, J lost 6 bases, and 11 bases lay in between. The CDR3 loop spans 13 amino acids. Looked up from germline, CDR1 is SGHVS and CDR2 is FQNEAQ. For the CDR3, the DNA is TGTGCCAGCAGCTTACCCCAGTTTTCCGAGCAGTACTTC. As protein: CASSLPQFSEQYF.

The V call is TRBV4-1, the J call TRBJ1-5; D uncertain. Deletions cut 0 bases from V and 7 bases from J, with 13 bases between. The germline gives CDR1 MGHRA, CDR2 YSYEKL. This CDR3 region has 15 residues. CDR3 residues: CASSQDGPRKQPQHF. The CDR3 bases are TGCGCCAGCAGCCAAGATGGGCCGCGAAAACAGCCCCAGCATTTT.

Here the CDR3 reads CASSTTPGAQYF. DNA for the CDR3: TGTGCCAGCAGCACCACCCCGGGGGCCCAGTACTTC. V gene TRBV7-3 combines with J gene TRBJ2-5; the D gene is possibly TRBD2 (6 bases). Germline lookup yields CDR1 SGHTA and CDR2 FQGTGA. CDR3 length equals 12 residues. V dropped 5 bases and J dropped 9 bases, with 13 bases sitting between them.

By sample fraction, this clone is medium-sized (0.01 to 0.1%). The chain is built from TRBV14 and TRBJ1-2; D not resolved. V dropped 5 bases and J dropped 6 bases, with 16 bases sitting between them. CDR1 is SGHDN, CDR2 FVKESK, per germline. This CDR3 has 14 residues. CDR3 sequence (DNA): TGTGCCAGCAGCGTAACTATACAAACGGATGGCTACACCTTC. Protein: CASSVTIQTDGYTF.

The chain recombines TRBV27 with TRBJ1-2; perhaps TRBD1 as D (6 bases). The V gene lost 5 bases and the J gene lost 4 bases, with 14 bases spanning the gap. This CDR3 comprises 14 residues. Germline V gene sequence: CDR1 MNHEY, CDR2 SMNVEV (reference sequence). CDR3 DNA: TGTGCCAGCAGTACGCACGGCAGGGGCTATGGCTACACCTTC. Amino acid sequence: CASSTHGRGYGYTF.

The chain combines TRBV30 with TRBJ2-1; possible D gene TRBD2, 6 bases. The CDR3 sequence is 14 residues long. Germline V CDR1 and CDR2: GTSNPN, SVGIG (reference sequence). V was trimmed by 4 bases and J by 0 bases, leaving 10 bases between them. The CDR3 spells CAWTNGGSYNEQFF. CDR3 DNA sequence: TGTGCCTGGACTAACGGGGGCTCCTACAATGAGCAGTTCTTC.

This chain joins TRBV2 and TRBJ1-2; tentative D call: TRBD1 (6 bases). Germline-derived CDR1 and CDR2 are SNHLY and FYNNEI. The CDR3 is 14 amino acids. Trimming pared 4 bases from V and 4 bases from J, leaving 13 bases between. The CDR3 DNA sequence: TGTGCCAGCAGTGTAGAGAAAGGGGGCTATGGCTACACCTTC. It specifies CASSVEKGGYGYTF. Supplemented by reference TRBV2 and TRBJ1-2, the full variable domain reads EPEVTQTPSHQVTQMGQEVILRCVPISNHLYFYWYRQILGQKVEFLVSFYNNEISEKSEIFDDQFSVERPDGSNFTLKIRSTKLEDSAMYFCASSVEKGGYGYTFGSGTRLTVV.